Below are 15 T cell receptor beta chains sequenced from a single sample in a study of T cell repertoires in cytomegalovirus infection. TCRdb passed the reads through MiXCR, listing each CDR3 protein once. The table records approximately 250,000 distinct CDR3 sequences, roughly 6.5% of them present only once. Sequencing input: PBMCs. These receptors came from a human donor in good health (CMV status not recorded). Some clones in this sample may be carry-over from other donors' samples.

This clonotype was seen at least ten times. V and J are TRBV19 and TRBJ1-1, with D unclear. Germline assignment: CDR1 LNHDA and CDR2 SQIVND (reference sequence). Trimming stripped 5 bases from V and 5 bases from J, with 12 bases between. The CDR3 has 13 residues. The chain's CDR3 is CASSPTDRTEAFF. CDR3 coding DNA: TGTGCCAGTAGTCCAACGGACCGGACTGAAGCTTTCTTT.

This clonotype was seen at least ten times. The rearrangement joins TRBV19 to TRBJ1-2; the D is unclear. Germline values: CDR1 LNHDA, CDR2 SQIVND (reference sequence). The CDR3 loop spans 13 amino acids. Trimming removed 2 bases from V and 0 bases from J, with 4 bases in between. CDR3 DNA sequence: TGTGCCAGTAGTATATCTACTAACTATGGCTACACCTTC. Protein sequence: CASSISTNYGYTF.

This clonotype was counted at least ten times. V usage is TRBV6-5 and J usage is TRBJ2-5; no definite D call. Trimming took 5 bases from V and 4 from J, leaving 11 bases between them. Germline V gene data show CDR1 as MNHEY and CDR2 as SVGAGI. The CDR3 extends over 13 amino acids. The CDR3: CASSRTAIETQYF. The DNA of the CDR3 is TGTGCCAGCAGTCGGACGGCCATAGAGACCCAGTACTTC.

The sample holds many counts of this clonotype. The CDR3 sequence: CSASHSEYTEAFF. For the CDR3, the DNA is TGCAGTGCTAGTCACAGTGAGTACACTGAAGCTTTCTTT. The V call is TRBV20-1, the J call TRBJ1-1; D is undetermined. Germline V CDR1 and CDR2: DFQATT, SNEGSKA (reference sequence). The CDR3 length is 13 residues. V was pared by 3 bases and J by 3 bases, with 11 bases between.

This clonotype appeared many times. This chain links TRBV6-2 or TRBV6-3 with TRBJ1-1; D not certain. Germline V gene lookup returns CDR1 MNHEY and CDR2 SVGEGT. V dropped 4 bases and J dropped 1 base, with 10 bases sitting between them. There are 14 residues in the CDR3. The CDR3 here is CASSSLAANTEAFF. The DNA of the CDR3 is TGTGCCAGCAGTTCGCTGGCGGCGAACACTGAAGCTTTCTTT.

Many counts were recorded for this clonotype. V is TRBV20-1 and J is TRBJ1-2; 8 bases line up with TRBD1. CDR1 is DFQATT, CDR2 SNEGSKA, per germline (reference sequence). This CDR3 is 13 amino acids long. The junction had 5 bases not matched to a gene; V was cut back by 0 bases and J by 8 bases. The DNA for the CDR3 is TGCAGTGCTAGAGATCAGGGGGCGAGGGGCTACACCTTC. Translation: CSARDQGARGYTF.

This chain uses TRBV20-1 with TRBJ1-1; TRBD1 aligns across 9 bases. This CDR3 contains 13 residues. J was trimmed by 1 base and V by 7 bases; bases with no gene match: 4. The germline V gene encodes CDR1 DFQATT and CDR2 SNEGSKA (reference sequence). The DNA of the CDR3 is TGCAGTGGTCGACAGGGGGGGAACACTGAAGCTTTCTTT. Translating gives CSGRQGGNTEAFF.

This clonotype was picked up many times. The chain has TRBV7-2 and TRBJ2-3; 16 bases are shared with TRBD2. Germline CDR1 SGHTA, CDR2 FQGNSA. The CDR3 length is 18 residues. V shed 1 base, J shed 5 bases, and the junction held 6 bases outside the gene matches. CDR3 nucleotides: TGTGCCAGCAGCTTAGTGGGGACTAGCGGGGGGGACGGAGATACGCAGTATTTT. Translated, it gives CASSLVGTSGGDGDTQYF.

This clonotype showed up many times. The V and J genes are TRBV20-1 and TRBJ2-7; D is unresolved. The V gene's germline CDR1 is DFQATT and CDR2 SNEGSKA (reference sequence). CDR3 length equals 14 residues. With 5 bases removed from V and 3 bases from J, the gap between germline ends came to 17 bases. CDR3 sequence reads: CSAETTATNYEQYF. The CDR3 region has the DNA TGCAGTGCTGAGACCACGGCGACCAACTACGAGCAGTACTTC.

This clonotype has a count of ten or more. A read error may produce the germline difference seen at one junction end. The chain is built from TRBV29-1 and TRBJ1-1; 7 bases line up with TRBD1. Germline values: CDR1 SQVTM, CDR2 ANQGSEA. The CDR3 sequence is 15 residues long. In DNA form, the CDR3 reads TGCAGCACTCAGACCACCGGGACAGAAACGTCTGAGGCTTTCTTT. Protein: CSTQTTGTETSEAFF.

This chain connects TRBV6-6 to TRBJ2-1; 8 bases are a match to TRBD2. The CDR3 is made up of 15 amino acids. The V segment lost 4 bases and the J segment 2 bases; nucleotides outside the gene matches: 4. Germline lookup yields CDR1 MNHNY and CDR2 SVGAGI (reference sequence). The CDR3 coding sequence is TGTGCCAGCAGTTCTAGCGGGTGGGCCTACAATGAGCAGTTCTTC. Its translation: CASSSSGWAYNEQFF.

This clonotype was seen ten or more times. The rearrangement links TRBV2 to TRBJ1-1, with D perhaps matching TRBD1 (6 bases). The CDR3 is made up of 12 amino acids. CDR1 and CDR2 (germline): SNHLY, FYNNEI. The V gene lost 6 bases and the J gene lost 10 bases, with 15 bases spanning the gap. The CDR3 coding sequence is TGTGCCAGCAGAGCTAACAGGGTGGTAGCTTTCTTT. Translated: CASRANRVVAFF. Combining the CDR3 with reference TRBV2 and TRBJ1-1 gives the whole variable domain EPEVTQTPSHQVTQMGQEVILRCVPISNHLYFYWYRQILGQKVEFLVSFYNNEISEKSEIFDDQFSVERPDGSNFTLKIRSTKLEDSAMYFCASRANRVVAFFGQGTRLTVV.

Of note for this clonotype: A read error is possible here, since a much larger clone lies one base away. CDR3 sequence (DNA): TGCGCCAGCAGCCTCAGGGACGGGACTGAGCAGTTCTTC. This codes for CASSLRDGTEQFF. V is TRBV5-1 and J is TRBJ2-1; tentatively, D is TRBD1 or TRBD2 (5 bases each). V was cut by 4 bases and J by 9 bases, with 14 bases left in between. The germline gives CDR1 SGHRS, CDR2 YFSETQ. The CDR3 is 13 amino acids.

This clonotype appeared a few times. The CDR3 loop reads CASSLQQGETQYF. The CDR3 nucleotides are TGTGCCAGCAGCTTACAACAGGGCGAGACCCAGTACTTC. This rearrangement joins TRBV5-6 to TRBJ2-5; TRBD1 might be the D (6 bases). CDR3 length: 13 amino acids. V was pared by 2 bases and J by 5 bases, with 10 bases between. Germline-derived CDR1 and CDR2 are SGHDT and YYEEEE.

At least ten counts were recorded for this clonotype. The J gene is TRBJ2-3, the V gene TRBV5-1; 7 bases fit TRBD2. J lost 0 bases, V lost 4 bases, and 8 bases had no gene match. The CDR3 has 16 residues. The germline V gene has CDR1 SGHRS and CDR2 YFSETQ. In nucleotides, the CDR3 is TGCGCCAGCAGCGGGTCGACTAGCAGCAGCACAGATACGCAGTATTTT. Translated: CASSGSTSSSTDTQYF. Full variable domain (rest looked up from reference TRBV5-1 and TRBJ2-3): KAGVTQTPRYLIKTRGQQVTLSCSPISGHRSVSWYQQTPGQGLQFLFEYFSETQRNKGNFPGRFSGRQFSNSRSEMNVSTLELGDSALYLCASSGSTSSSTDTQYFGPGTRLTVL.